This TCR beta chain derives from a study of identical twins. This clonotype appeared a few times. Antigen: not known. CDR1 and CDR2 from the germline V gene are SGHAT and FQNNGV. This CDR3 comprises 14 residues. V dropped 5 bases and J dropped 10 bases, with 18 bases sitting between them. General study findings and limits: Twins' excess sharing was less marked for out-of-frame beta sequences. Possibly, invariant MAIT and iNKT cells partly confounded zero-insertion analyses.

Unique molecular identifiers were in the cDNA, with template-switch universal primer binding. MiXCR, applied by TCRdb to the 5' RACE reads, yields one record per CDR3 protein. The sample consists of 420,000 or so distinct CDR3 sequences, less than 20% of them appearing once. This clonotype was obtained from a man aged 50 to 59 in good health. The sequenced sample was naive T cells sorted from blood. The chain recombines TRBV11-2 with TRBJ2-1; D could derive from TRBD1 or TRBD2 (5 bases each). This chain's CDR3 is CASSRPGTSAEQFF. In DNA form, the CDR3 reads TGTGCCAGCAGCCGGCCCGGGACGTCAGCAGAGCAGTTCTTC.